One T cell receptor (beta chain) is described in this entry. This record belongs to a study of shared clonotypes between healthy human individuals. Overall study: Every donor yielded three CD4 naive, three CD4 memory, two CD8 naive and one CD8 memory plate.

Method: immunoSEQ multiplex PCR; TCRdb's copy keeps in-frame clones and lacks some. The profile shows roughly 640,000 clones, approximately 79% of them singletons. Researchers partitioned CD4+ cells into CD45RA+ naive and CD45RA-negative memory subsets. This TCR came from a young woman in good health. Sequenced material: memory CD4+ T cells sorted from blood. Subset noted: CD45RA-negative fraction.

The CDR3 DNA reads TGTGCCAGTAGTATAGCACGGGCGGACACCATATATTTT. Amino acid sequence: CASSIARADTIYF. The chain recombines TRBV19 with TRBJ1-3; D call uncertain. There are 13 residues in the CDR3. Trimming cost V 1 base and J 8 bases, with 9 bases left between them. The germline V gene has CDR1 LNHDA and CDR2 SQIVND (reference sequence).